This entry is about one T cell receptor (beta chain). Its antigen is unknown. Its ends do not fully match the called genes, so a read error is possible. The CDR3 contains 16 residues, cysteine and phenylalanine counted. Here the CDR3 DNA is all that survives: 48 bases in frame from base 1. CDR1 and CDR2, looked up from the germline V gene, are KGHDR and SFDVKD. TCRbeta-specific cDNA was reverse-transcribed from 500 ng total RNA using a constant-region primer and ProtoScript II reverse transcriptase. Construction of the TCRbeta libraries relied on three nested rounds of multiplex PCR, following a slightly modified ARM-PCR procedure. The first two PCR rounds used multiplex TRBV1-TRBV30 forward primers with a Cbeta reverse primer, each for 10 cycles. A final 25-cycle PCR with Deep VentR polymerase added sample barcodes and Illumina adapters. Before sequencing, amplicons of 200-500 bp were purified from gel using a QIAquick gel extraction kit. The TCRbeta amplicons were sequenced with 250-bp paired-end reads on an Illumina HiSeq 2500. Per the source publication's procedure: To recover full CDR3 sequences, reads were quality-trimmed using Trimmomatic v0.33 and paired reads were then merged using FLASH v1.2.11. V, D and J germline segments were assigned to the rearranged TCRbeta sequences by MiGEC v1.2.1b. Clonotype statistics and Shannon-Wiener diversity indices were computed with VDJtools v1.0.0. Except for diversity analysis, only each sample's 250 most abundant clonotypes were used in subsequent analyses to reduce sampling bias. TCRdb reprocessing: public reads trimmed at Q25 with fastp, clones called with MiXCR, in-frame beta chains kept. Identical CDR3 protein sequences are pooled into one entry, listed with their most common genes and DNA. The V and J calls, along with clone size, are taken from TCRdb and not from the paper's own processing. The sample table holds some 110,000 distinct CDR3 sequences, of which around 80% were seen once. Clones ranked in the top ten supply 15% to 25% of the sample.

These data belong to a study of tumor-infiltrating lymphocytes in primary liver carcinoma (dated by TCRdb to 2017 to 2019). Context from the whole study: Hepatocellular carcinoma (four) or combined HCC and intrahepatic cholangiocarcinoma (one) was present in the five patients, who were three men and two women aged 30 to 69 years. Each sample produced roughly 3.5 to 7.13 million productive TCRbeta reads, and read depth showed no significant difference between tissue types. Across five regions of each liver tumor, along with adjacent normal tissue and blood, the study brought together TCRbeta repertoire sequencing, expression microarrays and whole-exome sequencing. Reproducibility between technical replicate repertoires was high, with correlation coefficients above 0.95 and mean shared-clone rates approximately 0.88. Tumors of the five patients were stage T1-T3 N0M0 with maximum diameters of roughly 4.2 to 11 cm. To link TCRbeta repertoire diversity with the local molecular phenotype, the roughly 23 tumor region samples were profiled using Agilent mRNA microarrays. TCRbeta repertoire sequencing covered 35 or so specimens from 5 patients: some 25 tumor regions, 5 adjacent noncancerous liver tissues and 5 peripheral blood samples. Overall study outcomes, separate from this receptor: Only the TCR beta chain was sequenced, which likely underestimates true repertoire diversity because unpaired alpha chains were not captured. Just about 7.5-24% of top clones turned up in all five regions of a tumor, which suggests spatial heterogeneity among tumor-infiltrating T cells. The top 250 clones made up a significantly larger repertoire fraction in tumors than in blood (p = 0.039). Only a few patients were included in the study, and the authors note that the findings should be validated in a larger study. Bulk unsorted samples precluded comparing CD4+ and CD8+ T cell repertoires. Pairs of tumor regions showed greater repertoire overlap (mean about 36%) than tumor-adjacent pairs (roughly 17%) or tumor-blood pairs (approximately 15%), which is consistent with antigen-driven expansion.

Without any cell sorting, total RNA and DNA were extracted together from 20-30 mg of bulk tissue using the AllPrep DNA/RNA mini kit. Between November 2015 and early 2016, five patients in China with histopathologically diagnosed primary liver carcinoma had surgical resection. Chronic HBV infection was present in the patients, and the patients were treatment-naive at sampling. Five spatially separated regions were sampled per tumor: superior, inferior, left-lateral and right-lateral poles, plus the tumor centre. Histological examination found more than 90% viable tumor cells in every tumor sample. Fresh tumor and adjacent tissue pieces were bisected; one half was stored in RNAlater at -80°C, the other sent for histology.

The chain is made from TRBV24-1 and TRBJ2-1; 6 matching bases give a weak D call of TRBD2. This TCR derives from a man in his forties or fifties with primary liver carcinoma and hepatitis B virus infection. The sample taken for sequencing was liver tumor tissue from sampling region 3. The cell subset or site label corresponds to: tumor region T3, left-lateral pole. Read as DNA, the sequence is TGTGCCACCAGTGATGCTAGCGCCCTTGACTACAGTGAGCAGTTCTTC. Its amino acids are CATSDASALDYSEQFF.